This T cell receptor beta chain was documented in a study of blood T cells in healthy people across ages. Study-wide points: TCR beta diversity tracked closely with naive T cell percentage.

Combining a sample-barcoded 5' primer with a J-beta primer mix, a second PCR ran for roughly 7 to 12 cycles. Each of the samples gave a minimum of 3 million paired-end reads that contained CDR3. TCRdb called the 5' RACE reads again in MiXCR, with one record for every CDR3 protein. The sample yields around 800,000 distinct CDR3 sequences, less than 60% seen once. Trimming took 6 bases from V and 8 from J, leaving 16 bases between them. Germline lookup yields CDR1 SNHLY and CDR2 FYNNEI. There are 13 residues in the CDR3. Remarks on this clonotype: Its antigen is unidentified.

Total RNA was isolated from each sample in quantities of at least 6 micrograms. The sequence was obtained from a man at least 80 years old in good health. The chain couples TRBV2 to TRBJ1-2; D is perhaps TRBD1 (5 bases). The specimen sequenced was blood. The CDR3 sequence is CASSETRECGYTF. CDR3 nucleotide sequence: TGTGCCAGCAGCGAGACCAGGGAGTGCGGCTACACCTTC.